Shown below are 2 T cell receptor beta chains from a single sample sequenced in a study of vaccination and CD4 T cells after COVID-19. The Oncomine TCR Beta short-read assay generated sequence data from the DNA of cultured CD4+ T cells. TCRdb re-derived calls from the PCR reads in MiXCR, one entry per CDR3 protein. Of over 5,500 distinct CDR3 sequences listed, 45% to 55% are singletons. No antigen has been identified for these receptors. Treatment defined: approximately nine-day PBMC culture with coronavirus spike peptide pools or control peptides (ViraFEST assay). Gathered ahead of the COVID-19 pandemic (2011-2018) were the CD4+ T cells of the unexposed donor. The specimen sequenced was CD4+ T cells from blood, cultured in vitro. Receptor source: a human donor in good health.

V and J are TRBV11-1 and TRBJ2-5, with D possibly TRBD2 on 6 matching bases. CDR1 and CDR2 from the germline V gene are SGHAT and FQDESV (reference sequence). V gave up 6 bases and J gave up 7 bases, with 15 bases separating them. The CDR3 totals 13 residues. CDR3 protein: CASSVGGPGTQYF. The CDR3 DNA reads as TGTGCCAGCAGTGTGGGGGGTCCGGGGACCCAGTACTTC.

This clonotype was counted a few times. The J gene is TRBJ1-1, the V gene TRBV11-2; D might be TRBD1 (6 bases). The germline V gene has CDR1 SGHAT and CDR2 FQNNGV. This CDR3 has 15 residues. V lost 6 bases, J lost 1 base, and 15 bases lay in between. In nucleotides, the CDR3 is TGTGCCAGCAGATTTACAGGGACTGGGAACACTGAAGCTTTCTTT. Its translation: CASRFTGTGNTEAFF.